The 11 T cell receptor beta chains presented below share a single source sample, sequenced in a study of blood T cell repertoires in COVID-19. Produced via immunoSEQ multiplex PCR; TCRdb's table is partial and in-frame only. Of around 200,000 clones listed, more than 85% are singletons. The sequenced material came from peripheral blood. The receptors derive from a man aged 25 to 40 with acute or convalescent COVID-19.

The chain recombines TRBV7-3 with TRBJ2-1, with 7 bases fitting TRBD2. Germline V lookup: CDR1 SGHTA, CDR2 FQGTGA. The CDR3 length is 16 residues. The V segment lost 1 base and the J segment 1 base; nucleotides outside the gene matches: 4. The CDR3 sequence: CASSLIRGGSYNEQFF. The CDR3 DNA reads TGTGCCAGCAGCTTAATCCGCGGGGGTTCCTACAATGAGCAGTTCTTC.

The chain has TRBV10-3 and TRBJ2-3; 8 bases are shared with TRBD2. This CDR3 spans 16 amino acids. The J segment lost 8 bases and the V segment lost 0 bases, leaving 10 bases of the junction unmatched. Per germline, CDR1 ENHRY and CDR2 SYGVKD. The CDR3 loop reads CAISESVVAGPGTQYF. In DNA, the CDR3 is TGTGCCATCAGTGAGTCGGTAGTAGCGGGACCTGGTACGCAGTATTTT.

This chain's CDR3 is CASSVSLAGAFQFF. The CDR3 DNA sequence: TGTGCCAGCAGCGTAAGTCTAGCGGGAGCGTTTCAGTTCTTC. The chain employs TRBV9 and TRBJ2-1, with 10 bases that match TRBD2. Trimming took 1 base from V and 13 from J; bases not matched to a gene: 8. The CDR3 sequence is 14 residues long. CDR1 is SGDLS and CDR2 is YYNGEE in the germline V gene.

The chain is built from TRBV5-5 and TRBJ2-1; 13 nucleotides line up with TRBD2. The CDR3 length is 15 residues. Per germline, CDR1 SGHKS and CDR2 YYEKEE (reference sequence). V shed 7 bases, J shed 7 bases, and the junction held 8 bases outside the gene matches. CDR3 sequence reads: CASGGSLAGGNEQFF. CDR3 bases: TGTGCCAGCGGCGGTTCACTAGCGGGGGGGAATGAGCAGTTCTTC.

The chain uses TRBV6-5 and TRBJ2-2; D perhaps matches TRBD2 (7 bases). The CDR3 runs to 16 residues. Trimming shortened V by 1 base and J by 7 bases, and 16 bases separated the two germline ends. CDR1 is MNHEY and CDR2 is SVGAGI in the germline V gene. CDR3 residues: CASSYFPSGGSGELFF. For the CDR3, the DNA is TGTGCCAGCAGTTACTTCCCCTCGGGGGGCAGCGGGGAGCTGTTTTTT.

This chain connects TRBV6-5 to TRBJ1-2; 7 bases align to TRBD1. CDR1 is MNHEY, CDR2 SVGAGI, per germline. This CDR3 has 12 amino acids. J was trimmed by 4 bases and V by 7 bases; bases with no gene match: 3. CDR3 nucleotide sequence: TGTGCCAGCAAACAGGGGTCCTATGGCTACACCTTC. Translated: CASKQGSYGYTF.

V usage is TRBV3-1 (or the pseudogene TRBV3-2) and J usage is TRBJ1-1; 8 nucleotides align to TRBD1. CDR3 size: 15 residues. V was clipped by 1 base and J by 3 bases; unmatched bases: 4. Germline CDR1 LGHDT, CDR2 YNNKEL (reference sequence). The CDR3 is CASSQVSGGYTEAFF. The DNA of the CDR3 is TGTGCCAGCAGCCAAGTCTCAGGGGGCTACACTGAAGCTTTCTTT.

V usage is TRBV4-1 and J usage is TRBJ1-5; D not resolved. The CDR3 has 15 residues. The V gene lost 0 bases and the J gene lost 1 base, with 7 bases spanning the gap. Per the germline V gene, CDR1 is MGHRA and CDR2 is YSYEKL. DNA of the CDR3: TGCGCCAGCAGCCAAGAAGGCAGGAGCAATCAGCCCCAGCATTTT. It translates to CASSQEGRSNQPQHF.

V is TRBV5-1 and J is TRBJ1-2, with 7 bases fitting TRBD1. Trimming cost V 0 bases and J 6 bases; bases outside gene matches: 11. Germline CDR1 reads SGHRS; CDR2 reads YFSETQ. The CDR3 is made up of 16 amino acids. The CDR3 protein is CASSLAEGARMNGYTF. In DNA, the CDR3 is TGCGCCAGCAGCTTGGCAGAGGGGGCGCGAATGAATGGCTACACCTTC.

This clone was counted once. This chain uses TRBV24-1 with TRBJ2-1, with 9 bases matching TRBD1. The V gene end was trimmed by 9 bases and the J gene end by 6 bases; junction bases not matched to a gene: 8. Germline CDR1 and CDR2: KGHDR and SFDVKD. The CDR3 has 14 residues. CDR3 sequence: CATLGTGPPNEQFF. The CDR3 DNA reads TGTGCCACCTTGGGGACAGGGCCCCCCAATGAGCAGTTCTTC.

CDR3 sequence reads: CASSDTSGIGELFF. The CDR3 region has the DNA TGCGCCAGCAGCGATACTAGCGGGATCGGGGAGCTGTTTTTT. The chain couples TRBV5-1 to TRBJ2-2; 10 nucleotides match TRBD2. CDR3 size: 14 residues. CDR1 is SGHRS and CDR2 is YFSETQ in the germline V gene. With 4 bases clipped from V and 7 bases from J, the junction kept 4 bases outside the gene matches.